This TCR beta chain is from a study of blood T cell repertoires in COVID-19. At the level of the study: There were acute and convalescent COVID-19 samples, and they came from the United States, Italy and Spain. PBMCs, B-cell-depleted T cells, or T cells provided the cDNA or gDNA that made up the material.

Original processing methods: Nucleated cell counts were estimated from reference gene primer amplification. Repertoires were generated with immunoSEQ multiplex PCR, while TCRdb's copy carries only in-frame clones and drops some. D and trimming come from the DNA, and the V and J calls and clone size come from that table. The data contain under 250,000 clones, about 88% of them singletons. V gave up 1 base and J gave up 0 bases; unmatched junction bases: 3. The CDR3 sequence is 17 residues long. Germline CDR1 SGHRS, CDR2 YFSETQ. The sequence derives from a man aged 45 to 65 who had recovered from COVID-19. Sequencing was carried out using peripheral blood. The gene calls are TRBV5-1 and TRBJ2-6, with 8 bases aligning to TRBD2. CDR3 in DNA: TGCGCCAGCAGCTTGCTAGCGGGCGTCTCTGGGGCCAACGTCCTGACTTTC. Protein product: CASSLLAGVSGANVLTF.